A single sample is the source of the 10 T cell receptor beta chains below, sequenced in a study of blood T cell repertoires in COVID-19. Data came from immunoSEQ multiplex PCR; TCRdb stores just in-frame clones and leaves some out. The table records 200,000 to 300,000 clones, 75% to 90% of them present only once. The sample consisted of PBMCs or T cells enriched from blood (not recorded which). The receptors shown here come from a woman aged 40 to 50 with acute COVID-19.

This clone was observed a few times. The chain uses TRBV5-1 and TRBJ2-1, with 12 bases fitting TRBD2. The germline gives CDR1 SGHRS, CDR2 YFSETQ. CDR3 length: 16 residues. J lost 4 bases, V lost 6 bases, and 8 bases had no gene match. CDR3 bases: TGCGCCAGCACCGGGACTAGCGGGTTCCTATACAATGAGCAGTTCTTC. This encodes CASTGTSGFLYNEQFF.

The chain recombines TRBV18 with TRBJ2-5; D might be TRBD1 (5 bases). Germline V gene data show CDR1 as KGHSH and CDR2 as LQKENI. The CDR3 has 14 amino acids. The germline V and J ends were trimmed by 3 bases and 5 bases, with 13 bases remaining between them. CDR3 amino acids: CASSPTDMGETQYF. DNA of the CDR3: TGTGCCAGCTCACCCACGGACATGGGGGAGACCCAGTACTTC.

The CDR3 here is CASSQRQESSYEQYF. The CDR3 DNA reads TGTGCCAGCAGCCAACGACAGGAGAGCTCCTACGAGCAGTACTTC. The rearrangement links TRBV11-2 to TRBJ2-7, with D perhaps matching TRBD1 (6 bases). Germline V CDR1 and CDR2: SGHAT, FQNNGV. The CDR3 contains 15 residues. Trimming cost V 5 bases and J 0 bases, with 14 bases left between them.

For the CDR3, the DNA is TGTGCCAGCAGCGCCGGACAGGGGGCTTTCGGAGAGCAGTACTTC. It specifies CASSAGQGAFGEQYF. The chain employs TRBV9 and TRBJ2-7; 11 positions match TRBD1. Trimming at V came to 3 bases and at J to 7 bases, leaving 9 bases not matched to a gene. The CDR3 has 15 amino acids. The germline gives CDR1 SGDLS, CDR2 YYNGEE.

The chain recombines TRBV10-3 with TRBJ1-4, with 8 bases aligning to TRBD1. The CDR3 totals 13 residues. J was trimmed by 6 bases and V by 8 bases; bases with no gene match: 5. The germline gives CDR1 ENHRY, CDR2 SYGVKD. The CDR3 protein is CAIGQGGDEKLFF. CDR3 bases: TGTGCCATCGGACAGGGAGGGGATGAAAAACTGTTTTTT.

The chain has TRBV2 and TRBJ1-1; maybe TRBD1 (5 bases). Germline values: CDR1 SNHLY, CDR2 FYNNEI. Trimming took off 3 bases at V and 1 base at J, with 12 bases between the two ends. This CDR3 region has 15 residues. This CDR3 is CASSESGGRNTEAFF. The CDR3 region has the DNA TGTGCCAGCAGTGAGAGCGGGGGGAGGAACACTGAAGCTTTCTTT.

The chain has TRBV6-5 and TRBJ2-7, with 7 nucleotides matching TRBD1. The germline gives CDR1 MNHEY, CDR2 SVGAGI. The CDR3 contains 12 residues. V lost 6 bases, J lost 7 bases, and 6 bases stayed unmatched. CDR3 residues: CASRDPGGEQYF. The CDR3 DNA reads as TGTGCCAGCAGGGATCCAGGGGGAGAGCAGTACTTC.

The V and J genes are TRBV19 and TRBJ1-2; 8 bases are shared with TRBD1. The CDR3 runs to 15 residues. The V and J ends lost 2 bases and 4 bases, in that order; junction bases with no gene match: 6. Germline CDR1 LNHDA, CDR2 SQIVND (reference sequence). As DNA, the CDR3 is TGTGCCAGTAGTATAAGGACAGGGCCCCTCTATGGCTACACCTTC. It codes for CASSIRTGPLYGYTF.

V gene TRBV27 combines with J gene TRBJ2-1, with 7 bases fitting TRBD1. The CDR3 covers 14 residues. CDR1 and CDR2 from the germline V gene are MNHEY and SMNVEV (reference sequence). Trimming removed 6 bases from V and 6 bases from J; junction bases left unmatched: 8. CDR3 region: CASRGPDRANEQFF. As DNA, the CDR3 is TGTGCCAGCAGGGGACCCGACAGGGCCAATGAGCAGTTCTTC.

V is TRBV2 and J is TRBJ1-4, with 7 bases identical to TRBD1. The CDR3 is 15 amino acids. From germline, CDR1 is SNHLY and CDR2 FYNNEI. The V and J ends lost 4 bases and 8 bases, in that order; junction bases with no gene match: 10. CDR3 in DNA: TGTGCCAGCAGTGCGACAGGGAATGGGGAAGAAAAACTGTTTTTT. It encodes CASSATGNGEEKLFF.